This T cell receptor beta chain came from a study of T-cell memory formation after mild COVID-19. Overall study: Largely donor-specific sequence clusters came from a couple of donors.

TCRdb passed the 5' RACE reads through MiXCR, listing each CDR3 protein once. Of around 340,000 distinct CDR3 sequences listed, 13% are singletons. J lost 0 bases, V lost 0 bases, and 5 bases had no gene match. CDR1 is MGHRA and CDR2 is YSYEKL in the germline V gene. The CDR3 is 17 residues long. The sequenced sample consisted of PBMCs or a T cell subset sorted from them (not recorded which). The rearrangement links TRBV4-1 to TRBJ1-2; 9 bases align to TRBD1. The TCR was taken from a man between 18 and 29 years old who had mild COVID-19 (a few samples of this study predate the infection). Cell type and time point are not known. Written as DNA, the CDR3 is TGCGCCAGCAGCCAAGATCTTTGGACAGGGGCTAACTATGGCTACACCTTC. This translates into CASSQDLWTGANYGYTF.